The 11 T cell receptor beta chains below all came from one sample that was sequenced in a study of prognosis after radiotherapy for stage I lung cancer. The authors amplified TCR beta CDR3 from genomic DNA using two-round multiplex PCR. The use of primers specific to each TRBV and TRBJ gene characterized first-round PCR. TCRdb re-called the multiplex PCR reads through MiXCR, storing one row per CDR3 protein. This table holds 12,000 or so distinct CDR3 sequences, approximately 36% found once. The sample was PBMCs, taken before or after stereotactic body radiation therapy (not recorded which). The receptors shown here come from a donor aged 50 or older with non-small cell lung cancer.

Relative to its sample, this clonotype is medium-sized. This chain uses TRBV11-3 with TRBJ2-7, with D tentatively TRBD1 (6 bases). This CDR3 region has 13 residues. The V end was cut by 5 bases, the J end by 5 bases, with 13 bases between. Germline lookup yields CDR1 SGHNT and CDR2 YENEEA. DNA for the CDR3: TGTGCCAGCAGCCCATCACAGGGCGACGAGCAGTACTTC. Translated, it gives CASSPSQGDEQYF. The entire variable domain, with the rest obtained from reference TRBV11-3 and TRBJ2-7, is as follows: EAGVVQSPRYKIIEKKQPVAFWCNPISGHNTLYWYLQNLGQGPELLIRYENEEAVDDSQLPKDRFSAERLKGVDSTLKIQPAELGDSAVYLCASSPSQGDEQYFGPGTRLTVT.

This clonotype was counted ten times or more. The chain couples TRBV9 to TRBJ1-1, with 10 bases fitting TRBD1. The CDR3 length is 14 residues. J lost 4 bases, V lost 3 bases, and 3 bases had no gene match. Germline CDR1 SGDLS, CDR2 YYNGEE. CDR3 protein: CASSATGGGTEAFF. In nucleotides, the CDR3 is TGTGCCAGCAGCGCGACAGGGGGCGGCACTGAAGCTTTCTTT. The full variable domain, completed using reference TRBV9 and TRBJ1-1, is DSGVTQTPKHLITATGQRVTLRCSPRSGDLSVYWYQQSLDQGLQFLIQYYNGEERAKGNILERFSAQQFPDLHSELNLSSLELGDSALYFCASSATGGGTEAFFGQGTRLTVV.

This clonotype is deemed medium-sized. The rearrangement uses TRBV11-2 and TRBJ2-1; 8 nucleotides align to TRBD2. Per germline, CDR1 SGHAT and CDR2 FQNNGV. Trimming removed 1 base from V and 0 bases from J; junction bases left unmatched: 5. The CDR3 spans 17 residues. CDR3 nucleotides: TGTGCCAGCAGCTTAGTTCCACGGGGGGGCTCCTACAATGAGCAGTTCTTC. It codes for CASSLVPRGGSYNEQFF.

This clonotype was seen many times. The genes are TRBV11-2 and TRBJ2-2; the D gene is possibly TRBD2 (5 bases). With 5 bases removed from V and 3 bases from J, the gap between germline ends came to 22 bases. Germline V gives CDR1 SGHAT, CDR2 FQNNGV. This CDR3 contains 18 residues. CDR3 in DNA: TGTGCCAGCAGCCTGCGTGTAAAGTCCGGGAAACACACCGGGGAGCTGTTTTTT. It is translated as CASSLRVKSGKHTGELFF.

Relative to its sample, this clonotype is medium-sized. This chain joins TRBV11-3 and TRBJ2-1; perhaps TRBD2 as D (5 bases). Looked up from germline, CDR1 is SGHNT and CDR2 is YENEEA. CDR3 size: 13 residues. The V end was cut by 4 bases, the J end by 4 bases, with 8 bases between. In DNA form, the CDR3 reads TGTGCCAGCAGCTCCGGGAAATACAATGAGCAGTTCTTC. Residues: CASSSGKYNEQFF. Based on the CDR3 plus reference TRBV11-3 and TRBJ2-1, the full variable domain is EAGVVQSPRYKIIEKKQPVAFWCNPISGHNTLYWYLQNLGQGPELLIRYENEEAVDDSQLPKDRFSAERLKGVDSTLKIQPAELGDSAVYLCASSSGKYNEQFFGPGTRLTVL.

This clonotype was seen once. The chain joins TRBV15 to TRBJ2-1; D is unclear. The germline V gene encodes CDR1 LNHNV and CDR2 YYDKDF (reference sequence). The V gene lost 1 base and the J gene lost 6 bases, with 4 bases spanning the gap. CDR3 length: 12 amino acids. This chain's CDR3 is CATSRVGNEQFF. CDR3 DNA sequence: TGTGCCACCAGCAGAGTCGGCAATGAGCAGTTCTTC.

On this clonotype itself: This sequence may be a read error, since a much larger clone differs from it by one base. V is TRBV10-2 and J is TRBJ1-5; no clear D gene. The CDR3 length is 14 residues. Germline V gene lookup returns CDR1 WSHSY and CDR2 SAAADI. The CDR3 sequence is CASKPGYGNQPQNF. CDR3 DNA sequence: TGCGCCAGCAAGCCTGGGTACGGGAATCAGCCCCAGAATTTT.

This clonotype was observed many times. The chain combines TRBV7-2 with TRBJ2-1; TRBD2 might be the D (6 bases). Trimming removed 6 bases from V and 0 bases from J, with 15 bases in between. The CDR3 loop spans 16 amino acids. Germline assignment: CDR1 SGHTA and CDR2 FQGNSA. The CDR3 spells CASSRTGTYSYNEQFF. DNA of the CDR3: TGTGCCAGCAGTCGAACCGGGACTTACTCCTACAATGAGCAGTTCTTC.

Notes on this clonotype: At one end, the junction sequence differs from germline, possibly due to a read error. This chain joins TRBV6-4 and TRBJ2-3, with TRBD1 matching over 8 bases. The CDR3 totals 16 residues. Germline V gene lookup returns CDR1 MRHNA and CDR2 SNTAGT. The DNA for the CDR3 is TGTGCCAGCATTGACTCGAAACAGGGGGATGTAGACACGCAGTATTTT. Translating it yields CASIDSKQGDVDTQYF.

This clonotype was picked up many times. V is TRBV20-1 and J is TRBJ2-6; 8 bases match TRBD1. The CDR3 has 17 amino acids. The V segment lost 0 bases and the J segment 3 bases; nucleotides outside the gene matches: 7. CDR1 is DFQATT and CDR2 is SNEGSKA in the germline V gene (reference sequence). CDR3 bases: TGCAGTGCTAGAGATTTGACAGGGGATAATGGGGCCAACGTCCTGACTTTC. Its translation is CSARDLTGDNGANVLTF.

The J gene is TRBJ1-5, the V gene TRBV12-3 or TRBV12-4; D call uncertain. Trimming pared 7 bases from V and 5 bases from J, leaving 18 bases between. CDR3 size: 15 residues. CDR3 DNA: TGTGCCAGCACCAAAAGCCGGGGTGGGTATCAGCCCCAGCATTTT. This gives the protein CASTKSRGGYQPQHF.